This T cell receptor beta chain was identified in a study of response to subunit inactivated influenza vaccine. Study-level findings and limits: Few new T cells, the authors suggested, are recruited by each seasonal influenza vaccination.

Germline V gives CDR1 DFQATT, CDR2 SNEGSKA (reference sequence). CDR3 size: 15 residues. Trimming removed 6 bases from V and 5 bases from J, with 22 bases in between. Each CDR3 protein is one row after TCRdb ran MiXCR on the RT-PCR reads. The table shows some 300,000 distinct CDR3 sequences, with 22% occurring only once. This clonotype was counted at least ten times. Its antigen is not identified. This clonotype originated in a man in his fifties or sixties who received an inactivated influenza vaccine. Sequenced material: PBMCs from blood, taken about 20 months after vaccination. The rearrangement links TRBV20-1 to TRBJ1-1; perhaps TRBD1 as D (5 bases). CDR3: CSASRRWSAGTEAFF. CDR3 nucleotide sequence: TGCAGTGCGAGTCGACGATGGTCAGCAGGGACTGAAGCTTTCTTT.